Each of the 25 T cell receptor beta chains below was sequenced from the same sample in a study of T cells after yellow fever vaccination. From the 5' RACE reads, TCRdb called clonotypes with MiXCR, one entry per CDR3 protein. The repertoire holds about 260,000 distinct CDR3 sequences, around 4.9% seen once, with roughly 3.5% in the top ten. Sequenced material: CD4+ T cells sorted from PBMCs, taken on the day of the yellow fever booster vaccination. The source of these receptors is a man younger than 35 who received the YFV17D yellow fever vaccine.

This clonotype was counted many times. The CDR3 DNA sequence: TGCGCCAGCAGCCACCCCCAAGCGGGGGGGCCGACCGATGAGCAGTTCTTC. Residues: CASSHPQAGGPTDEQFF. This chain links TRBV4-3 with TRBJ2-1; 10 bases align to TRBD2. There are 17 residues in the CDR3. V was clipped by 3 bases and J by 8 bases; unmatched bases: 13. Germline V gene data show CDR1 as LGHNA and CDR2 as YSLEER.

The chain is built from TRBV5-6 and TRBJ2-1, with TRBD2 matching over 8 bases. V shed 0 bases and J 6 bases; nucleotides not matched to a gene: 5. The CDR3 contains 15 residues. Germline assignment: CDR1 SGHDT and CDR2 YYEEEE. For the CDR3, the DNA is TGTGCCAGCAGCTTGGTTCGCGGGGGGAGCAATGAGCAGTTCTTC. Protein product: CASSLVRGGSNEQFF.

This clonotype was seen a handful of times. The V and J genes are TRBV5-1 and TRBJ2-7; 7 bases match TRBD1. Looked up from germline, CDR1 is SGHRS and CDR2 is YFSETQ. This CDR3 contains 16 residues. V shed 3 bases, J shed 0 bases, and the junction held 9 bases outside the gene matches. CDR3 region: CASSSDDRDYSYEQYF. The CDR3 DNA sequence: TGCGCCAGCAGCTCGGACGACAGGGATTACTCCTACGAGCAGTACTTC.

Ten or more counts support this clonotype. This chain uses TRBV12-3 or TRBV12-4 with TRBJ1-1; no reliable D call. This CDR3 contains 13 residues. Trimming removed 3 bases from V and 0 bases from J, with 5 bases in between. The CDR3 nucleotides are TGTGCCAGCAGTTTCCAAGTGAACACTGAAGCTTTCTTT. Its translation is CASSFQVNTEAFF.

Here the CDR3 reads CSARPLAGSSYEQYF. CDR3 DNA: TGCAGTGCTAGACCCCTAGCGGGAAGCTCCTACGAGCAGTACTTC. This chain links TRBV20-1 with TRBJ2-7; 9 bases map to TRBD2. This CDR3 has 15 residues. V was pared by 2 bases and J by 0 bases, with 5 bases of the junction left unmatched. In germline, CDR1 is DFQATT, CDR2 SNEGSKA (reference sequence).

This clonotype was picked up many times. The chain joins TRBV4-2 to TRBJ2-3; 12 nucleotides agree with TRBD2. The CDR3 spans 19 residues. The trim removed 1 base at V and 3 bases at J, leaving 11 bases unmatched. Germline V lookup: CDR1 LGHNA, CDR2 YNFKEQ. The CDR3: CASSQAPASGGAETDTQYF. CDR3 DNA: TGTGCCAGCAGCCAAGCCCCGGCTAGCGGGGGGGCCGAGACAGATACGCAGTATTTT.

This clonotype appeared a few times. The gene calls are TRBV5-1 and TRBJ2-1, with D possibly being TRBD2 (5 bases). V was trimmed by 5 bases and J by 7 bases, leaving 19 bases between them. Germline V gene sequence: CDR1 SGHRS, CDR2 YFSETQ. The CDR3 length is 15 residues. The CDR3 loop is CASRDLGGYSNEQFF. In DNA, the CDR3 is TGCGCCAGCAGAGACCTGGGCGGGTATTCGAATGAGCAGTTCTTC.

This clonotype came up many times. This chain connects TRBV20-1 to TRBJ1-1; D may be TRBD1 (5 bases). Trimming pared 2 bases from V and 4 bases from J, leaving 11 bases between. CDR3 size: 13 residues. CDR1 is DFQATT and CDR2 is SNEGSKA in the germline V gene (reference sequence). The CDR3 DNA sequence: TGCAGTGCTAGACAACAGGCGATCACTGAAGCTTTCTTT. Translating gives CSARQQAITEAFF.

The V and J genes are TRBV6-6 and TRBJ2-7; perhaps TRBD1 as D (6 bases). Trimming removed 6 bases at V and 0 bases at J, with 15 bases between. CDR3 length: 15 amino acids. In germline, CDR1 is MNHNY, CDR2 SVGAGI (reference sequence). The CDR3 DNA follows: TGTGCCAGCAGAAACTCGCAGGGGAGCTCCTACGAGCAGTACGTC. Translated, it gives CASRNSQGSSYEQYV.

This chain joins TRBV7-2 and TRBJ1-5; D is undetermined. The CDR3 is 14 amino acids. Germline assignment: CDR1 SGHTA and CDR2 FQGNSA. V was pared by 2 bases and J by 7 bases, with 12 bases between. The CDR3 here is CASSLIAVGQPQHF. In DNA form, the CDR3 reads TGTGCCAGCAGCTTAATCGCGGTCGGGCAGCCCCAGCATTTT.

The chain employs TRBV4-3 and TRBJ2-5; TRBD2 matches at 8 bases. The CDR3 has 16 amino acids. With V trimmed by 1 base and J by 5 bases, 9 bases remained unmatched. CDR1 and CDR2 from the germline V gene are LGHNA and YSLEER. CDR3 nucleotides: TGCGCCAGCAGCCAAGGGGGGACTAGAGCGGGGGAGACCCAGTACTTC. Protein product: CASSQGGTRAGETQYF.

This clonotype has ten or more counts. The chain has TRBV5-1 and TRBJ2-7; D unresolved. The germline gives CDR1 SGHRS, CDR2 YFSETQ. Trimming took off 0 bases at V and 0 bases at J, with 7 bases between the two ends. This CDR3 has 14 residues. Here the CDR3 DNA reads TGCGCCAGCAGCTTGGACCCGAGCTCCTACGAGCAGTACTTC. It codes for CASSLDPSSYEQYF.

This clonotype was observed at least ten times. This chain joins TRBV18 and TRBJ2-3; 11 bases are a match to TRBD2. Germline-derived CDR1 and CDR2 are KGHSH and LQKENI. The V gene end was trimmed by 6 bases and the J gene end by 3 bases; junction bases not matched to a gene: 8. The CDR3 spans 16 residues. Here the CDR3 reads CASSPGTSGFTDTQYF. The CDR3 DNA reads as TGTGCCAGCTCCCCTGGGACTAGCGGATTTACAGATACGCAGTATTTT.

This clonotype was recorded at least ten times. The chain employs TRBV6-2 or TRBV6-3 and TRBJ2-2; D is uncertain. CDR3 length equals 12 residues. Germline lookup yields CDR1 MNHEY and CDR2 SVGEGT. Trimming removed 7 bases at V and 1 base at J, with 4 bases between. The CDR3 is CASTGNTGELFF. The CDR3 DNA sequence: TGTGCCAGCACCGGGAACACCGGGGAGCTGTTTTTT.

Only a few counts were recorded for this clonotype. The chain links TRBV6-2 or TRBV6-3 to TRBJ1-4; TRBD1 might be the D (5 bases). Germline V gene lookup returns CDR1 MNHEY and CDR2 SVGEGT. This CDR3 spans 14 amino acids. V lost 4 bases to trimming and J lost 10 bases, with 16 bases between them. CDR3 in amino acids: CASSSLTVIGKLFF. In nucleotides, the CDR3 is TGTGCCAGCAGTTCCCTGACAGTTATCGGAAAACTGTTTTTT.

In this sample, this clonotype turned up many times. The chain joins TRBV6-5 to TRBJ1-1; D unclear. This CDR3 spans 10 amino acids. The V gene's germline CDR1 is MNHEY and CDR2 SVGAGI. V was pared by 2 bases and J by 6 bases, with 1 base between. CDR3: CASSYPEAFF. CDR3 in DNA: TGTGCCAGCAGTTACCCTGAAGCTTTCTTT.

Many counts were recorded for this clonotype. J is TRBJ1-1 and V is TRBV7-2, with 7 nucleotides matching TRBD1. J was trimmed by 8 bases and V by 7 bases; bases with no gene match: 10. The CDR3 runs to 13 residues. Germline values: CDR1 SGHTA, CDR2 FQGNSA. In nucleotides, the CDR3 is TGTGCCAGCAACCGGAACAGGGGCCTAGAAGCTTTCTTT. It codes for CASNRNRGLEAFF.

V and J are TRBV9 and TRBJ2-7; the D gene could be TRBD1 or TRBD2 (6 bases each). This CDR3 is 13 amino acids long. CDR1 is SGDLS, CDR2 YYNGEE, per germline. V lost 3 bases and J 5 bases, leaving 12 bases between the germline ends. The chain's CDR3 is CASSEGGRNEQYV. The CDR3 coding sequence is TGTGCCAGCAGCGAGGGGGGCCGGAACGAGCAGTACGTC.

This clonotype was counted between two and nine times. The gene calls are TRBV6-5 and TRBJ1-1; D is unresolved. Looked up from germline, CDR1 is MNHEY and CDR2 is SVGAGI. V lost 0 bases to trimming and J lost 1 base, with 12 bases between them. The CDR3 runs to 16 residues. The CDR3 region is CASSYSSPVRNTEAFF. For the CDR3, the DNA is TGTGCCAGCAGTTACTCGAGTCCAGTCAGGAACACTGAAGCTTTCTTT.

The J gene is TRBJ1-5, the V gene TRBV10-3; unclear D gene. V lost 11 bases, J lost 4 bases, and 15 bases lay in between. The CDR3 runs to 13 residues. Per germline, CDR1 ENHRY and CDR2 SYGVKD. The CDR3 DNA follows: TGTGCCGCCTCGGCGGATTCAAATCAGCCCCAGCATTTT. Translated: CAASADSNQPQHF.

This clonotype has at least ten counts. The chain uses TRBV7-2 and TRBJ2-1, with 8 bases identical to TRBD2. In germline, CDR1 is SGHTA, CDR2 FQGNSA. The ends lost 5 bases at V and 0 bases at J; junction bases unmatched: 21. This CDR3 comprises 21 residues. CDR3 sequence: CASSTPFTGTSSSSSYNEQFF. The DNA of the CDR3 is TGTGCCAGCAGCACTCCCTTTACCGGGACTAGTAGCTCCAGCTCCTACAATGAGCAGTTCTTC.

The J gene is TRBJ2-1, the V gene TRBV19, with D possibly being TRBD1 or TRBD2 (6 bases each). Germline CDR1 reads LNHDA; CDR2 reads SQIVND (reference sequence). With 1 base removed from V and 5 bases from J, the gap between germline ends came to 15 bases. This CDR3 region has 16 residues. CDR3 DNA sequence: TGTGCCAGTAGTATAGGAGGCCACGGGGGCAACAATGAGCAGTTCTTC. Translating it yields CASSIGGHGGNNEQFF. The variable domain in full, completed from reference TRBV19 and TRBJ2-1, reads DGGITQSPKYLFRKEGQNVTLSCEQNLNHDAMYWYRQDPGQGLRLIYYSQIVNDFQKGDIAEGYSVSREKKESFPLTVTSAQKNPTAFYLCASSIGGHGGNNEQFFGPGTRLTVL.

This clonotype was recorded a few times. The V gene is TRBV5-1, the J gene TRBJ2-3; D not resolved. The CDR3 covers 12 residues. The germline V and J ends were trimmed by 7 bases and 3 bases, with 9 bases remaining between them. The germline CDR1 and CDR2 sequences are SGHRS and YFSETQ. DNA of the CDR3: TGCGCCAGCCTCTTTAGTACAGATACGCAGTATTTT. Its translation is CASLFSTDTQYF.

This clonotype was seen a few times. The rearrangement links TRBV7-2 to TRBJ2-3; 8 bases align to TRBD1. V lost 3 bases, J lost 1 base, and 6 bases stayed unmatched. CDR1 SGHTA and CDR2 FQGNSA come from the germline V gene. The CDR3 spans 16 residues. CDR3 in amino acids: CASSLLGQGGTDTQYF. The CDR3 DNA follows: TGTGCCAGCAGCTTGCTAGGACAGGGTGGCACAGATACGCAGTATTTT.

This clonotype was counted a few times. The V and J genes are TRBV19 and TRBJ1-1, with D perhaps matching TRBD1 (5 bases). The V end lost 7 bases, the J end lost 1 base, and 16 bases lay between the germline ends. Germline V gene sequence: CDR1 LNHDA, CDR2 SQIVND (reference sequence). CDR3 size: 15 residues. The CDR3 is CASTAPGRWNTEAFF. CDR3 sequence (DNA): TGTGCCAGTACCGCCCCGGGACGGTGGAACACTGAAGCTTTCTTT.